This T cell receptor beta chain was recorded in a study of a mutant IDH1 vaccine in newly diagnosed glioma (TCRdb year 2021). A note on the overall study: Vaccination began 4-6 weeks after radiotherapy alone, or alongside temozolomide cycles in the chemotherapy-containing groups. Of the roughly 32 patients who were treated, about 60% were male and around 38% were female, and the mean age was approximately 40 years. The week-35 safety follow-up was designated visit V12, and the week-47 end of study was designated visit V13. Prior to enrollment, patients had been given standard therapy consisting of radiotherapy alone, temozolomide alone, or radiochemotherapy with temozolomide, with the combination given to most patients. For exploratory analyses, approximately 25 treated patients had longitudinal TCRB deep sequencing done wherever samples were available. Peripheral blood was drawn at six visits: V03 (baseline), V05, V07, V10, V12 and V13. What the research found in general, with its limitations: No apparent relationship was observed between pseudoprogression and alterations in the top peripheral T cell clonotypes detected by TCRB sequencing. The authors stated that sample limitations prevented analyses of patient blood samples from being reproduced. Availability determined which PBMC samples were chosen for TCRB deep sequencing. Immune responses induced by the vaccine were seen in approximately 93% of patients across multiple MHC alleles.

As encoded in the germline V gene, CDR1 is MDHEN while CDR2 is SYDVKM. Deletion took 2 bases off V and 1 base off J, with a span of 8 bases between the germline ends. The CDR3 runs 14 amino acids, cysteine and phenylalanine included. The retained sequence is limited to the CDR3, 42 bases, with the frame set at the first base. This specimen's time point label, per the study, means: week 35, safety follow-up. Each vaccine dose, consisting of 300 ug of a 20-mer mutant IDH1 peptide in Montanide, was administered subcutaneously with topical imiquimod. Patients received eight vaccinations in weeks 1, 3, 5, 7, 11, 15, 19 and 23, corresponding to visits V03 through V10. All donors had newly diagnosed IDH1-mutant astrocytomas of WHO grade 3 or 4 that showed loss of nuclear ATRX. The samples were drawn from NOA16, a multicentre, single-arm, open-label phase I trial in Germany that tested a mutant IDH1 peptide vaccine in humans for the first time. The DNeasy Blood and Tissue Kit was used to extract genomic DNA from EDTA blood for TCRB sequencing.

The library was built by means of the immunoSEQ multiplex PCR assay. Rearranged TCR beta chain sequences were amplified using the hsTCRB Kit according to the manufacturer's protocol. Sequencing of TCRB libraries was carried out on an Illumina MiSeq. Under the source paper's analysis protocol: Demultiplexing, trimming and gene mapping were performed with the kit vendor's proprietary platform. This immuneACCESS table, as held by TCRdb, lists in-frame sequences with V and J called but not all clones. Of the missing ones, under half trace to an unresolved V gene in checked studies; the others have no known cause. V and J calls and clone size follow that table, whereas D and trimming were derived from the DNA. Recorded for this sample are approximately 41,000 clones; 75% to 90% of them occurred a single time. The ten largest clonotypes hold less than 2% of the sample. On this clone: It lacks a known antigen. Per-base quality was not reported, and no clone a single base away is much larger than it.

The material sequenced was PBMCs, taken from a glioma patient whose treatment included an IDH1 peptide vaccine. The TCR comes from a man aged 35-49 years with glioma. The receptor chain draws on TRBV28 and TRBJ1-2; the D gene cannot be named for sure. The CDR3 protein is CASSLPTLNYGYTF. Read as DNA, the sequence is TGTGCCAGCAGTTTACCGACACTTAACTATGGCTACACCTTC.